What follows is one TCR beta chain and its context. This CDR3 comprises 13 residues. Per the germline V gene, CDR1 is WSHSY and CDR2 is SAAADI. The V end lost 5 bases, the J end lost 5 bases, and 12 bases lay between the germline ends. The sample comes from a study of response to subunit inactivated influenza vaccine. TCRdb processed the RT-PCR reads anew with MiXCR; each CDR3 protein has one entry. The data contain fewer than 400,000 distinct CDR3 sequences, 21% of them singletons. The source is a man aged 50 to 75 who received an inactivated influenza vaccine. The chain is built from TRBV10-2 and TRBJ1-2; the D is unclear. The specimen comprised PBMCs from blood, sampled about 20 months after vaccination. CDR3 sequence: CASSNRGEYGYTF. CDR3 nucleotides: TGCGCCAGCAGTAACAGAGGAGAGTATGGCTACACCTTC.